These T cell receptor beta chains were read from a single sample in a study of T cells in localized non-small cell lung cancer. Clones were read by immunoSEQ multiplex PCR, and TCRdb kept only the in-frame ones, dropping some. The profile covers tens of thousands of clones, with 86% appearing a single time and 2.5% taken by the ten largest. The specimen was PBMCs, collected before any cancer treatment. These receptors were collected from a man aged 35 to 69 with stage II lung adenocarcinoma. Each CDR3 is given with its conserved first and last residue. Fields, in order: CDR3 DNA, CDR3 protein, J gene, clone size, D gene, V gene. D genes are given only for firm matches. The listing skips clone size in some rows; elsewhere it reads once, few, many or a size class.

CDR3 DNA: TGCGCCAGCAGCCTTTCGGGCAATGAGCAGTTCTTC
CDR3 protein: CASSLSGNEQFF
J gene: TRBJ2-1
clone size: once
D gene: NA
V gene: TRBV4-3

CDR3 DNA: TGTGCCAGCAGCTTAGGCCTAGCGGGGGCCGGAGATGAGCAGTTCTTC
CDR3 protein: CASSLGLAGAGDEQFF
J gene: TRBJ2-1
clone size: NA
D gene: TRBD2
V gene: TRBV11-2

CDR3 DNA: TGTGCCAGCTCACAAGGGGGTCAGATTAATTCACCCCTCCACTTT
CDR3 protein: CASSQGGQINSPLHF
J gene: TRBJ1-6
clone size: NA
D gene: NA
V gene: TRBV18

CDR3 DNA: TGTGCCAGTAGTATTTTGGGGGAGTGGGCCACAGATACGCAGTATTTT
CDR3 protein: CASSILGEWATDTQYF
J gene: TRBJ2-3
clone size: few
D gene: NA
V gene: TRBV19

CDR3 DNA: TGTGCCAGCAGTTGGACTAGCGGGGCCGGGGAGCTGTTTTTT
CDR3 protein: CASSWTSGAGELFF
J gene: TRBJ2-2
clone size: NA
D gene: TRBD2
V gene: TRBV6-5

CDR3 DNA: TGTGCCAGCAGTCCCCCCGGACTTTTCCAAGAGACCCAGTACTTC
CDR3 protein: CASSPPGLFQETQYF
J gene: TRBJ2-5
clone size: NA
D gene: NA
V gene: TRBV28

CDR3 DNA: TGTGCCAGCAGCTCGGACGCAAGCTCCTACAATGAGCAGTTCTTC
CDR3 protein: CASSSDASSYNEQFF
J gene: TRBJ2-1
clone size: once
D gene: NA
V gene: TRBV7-9

CDR3 DNA: TGTGCCAGCAGTCCCGGGGGACCCTCCACAGATACGCAGTATTTT
CDR3 protein: CASSPGGPSTDTQYF
J gene: TRBJ2-3
clone size: NA
D gene: NA
V gene: TRBV6-5

CDR3 DNA: TGTGCCAGCAGCTTCACAGGGAGCAATCAGCCCCAGCATTTT
CDR3 protein: CASSFTGSNQPQHF
J gene: TRBJ1-5
clone size: NA
D gene: NA
V gene: TRBV7-9

CDR3 DNA: TGTGCCTGGAGTGTAGGGGCAGGGCCTAATCAGCCCCAGCATTTT
CDR3 protein: CAWSVGAGPNQPQHF
J gene: TRBJ1-5
clone size: NA
D gene: NA
V gene: TRBV30